This T cell receptor beta chain was recovered during a study of cytomegalovirus exposure and HLA in healthy donors. Across the whole study: In a previous analysis, some 110 million unique TCR beta sequences were found from 150 million to 200 million T cells.

Amplification used 60 Vbeta primers and 13 Jbeta primers. The repertoire was sequenced with immunoSEQ multiplex PCR; TCRdb's copy has only in-frame clones and lacks some. The profile shows about 160,000 clones, roughly four fifths of them singletons. Study-wide points: Confirmation in vitro established that three CMV-associated chains were specific for CMV antigens. Later analysis identified a missense DCLRE1C variant that was linked to TCR beta V- and J-gene trimming.

A note on this clone: The target antigen is unknown.

Nominal health characterized the donors when sampled, though unrecorded immune exposures were likely. The clonotype was recovered from a woman aged 50 to 60 in good health and CMV-seronegative. The sequenced material came from PBMCs.

CDR3 sequence: CASTLGLAESGELFF. Here the CDR3 DNA reads TGTGCCAGCACCTTGGGACTAGCAGAGTCCGGGGAGCTGTTTTTT. The chain joins TRBV27 to TRBJ2-2, with 9 bases matching TRBD2. CDR1 is MNHEY and CDR2 is SMNVEV in the germline V gene (reference sequence). The V and J ends lost 7 bases and 6 bases, in that order; junction bases with no gene match: 9. The CDR3 loop spans 15 amino acids.